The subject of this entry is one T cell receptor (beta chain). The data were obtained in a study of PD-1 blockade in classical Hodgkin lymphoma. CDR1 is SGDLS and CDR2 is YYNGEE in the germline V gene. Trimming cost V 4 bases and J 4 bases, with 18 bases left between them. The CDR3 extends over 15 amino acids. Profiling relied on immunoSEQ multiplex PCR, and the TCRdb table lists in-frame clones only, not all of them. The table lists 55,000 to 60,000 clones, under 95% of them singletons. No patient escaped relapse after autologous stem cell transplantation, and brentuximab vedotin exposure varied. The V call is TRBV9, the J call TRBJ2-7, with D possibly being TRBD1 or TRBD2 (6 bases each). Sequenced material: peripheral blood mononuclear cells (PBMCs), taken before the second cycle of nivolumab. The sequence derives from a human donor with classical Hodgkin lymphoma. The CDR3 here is CASSPYIGGRYEQYF. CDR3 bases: TGTGCCAGCAGCCCGTACATCGGGGGCCGTTACGAGCAGTACTTC.